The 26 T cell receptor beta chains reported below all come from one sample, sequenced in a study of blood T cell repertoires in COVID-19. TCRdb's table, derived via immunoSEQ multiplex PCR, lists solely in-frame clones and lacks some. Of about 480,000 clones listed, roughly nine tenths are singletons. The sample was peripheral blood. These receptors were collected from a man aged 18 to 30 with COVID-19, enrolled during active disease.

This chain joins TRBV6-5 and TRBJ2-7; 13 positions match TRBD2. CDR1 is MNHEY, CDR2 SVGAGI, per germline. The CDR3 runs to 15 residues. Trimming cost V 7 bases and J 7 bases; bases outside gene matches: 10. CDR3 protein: CASKMTSGGRWEQYF. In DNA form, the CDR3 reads TGTGCCAGCAAAATGACTAGCGGGGGGAGGTGGGAGCAGTACTTC.

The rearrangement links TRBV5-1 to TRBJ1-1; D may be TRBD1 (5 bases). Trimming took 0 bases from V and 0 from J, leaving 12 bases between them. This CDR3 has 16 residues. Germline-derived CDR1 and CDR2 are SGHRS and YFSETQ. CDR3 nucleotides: TGCGCCAGCAGCTTGGGGTCGGGGGTAATGAACACTGAAGCTTTCTTT. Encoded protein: CASSLGSGVMNTEAFF.

Written as DNA, the CDR3 is TGTGCCAGCAAAAAAGGGGCAGAGTCGAATTCACCCCTCCACTTT. Residues: CASKKGAESNSPLHF. V and J are TRBV2 and TRBJ1-6; weak D call: TRBD1 (5 bases). This CDR3 has 15 amino acids. Germline loops: CDR1 SNHLY, CDR2 FYNNEI. V lost 7 bases to trimming and J lost 7 bases, with 17 bases between them.

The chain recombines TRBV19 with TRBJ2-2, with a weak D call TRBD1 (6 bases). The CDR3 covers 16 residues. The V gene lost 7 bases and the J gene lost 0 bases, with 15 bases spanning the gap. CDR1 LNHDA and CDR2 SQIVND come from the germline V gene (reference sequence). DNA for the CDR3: TGTGCCAGTACCCCTCGTCGGACAGCGAACACCGGGGAGCTGTTTTTT. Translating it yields CASTPRRTANTGELFF.

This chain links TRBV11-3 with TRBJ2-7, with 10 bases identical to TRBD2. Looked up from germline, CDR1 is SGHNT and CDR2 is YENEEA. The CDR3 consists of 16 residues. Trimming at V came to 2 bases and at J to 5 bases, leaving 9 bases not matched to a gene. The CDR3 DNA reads TGTGCCAGCAGCTTACGGTCTAGCGGGGGCCCGAACGAGCAGTACTTC. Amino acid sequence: CASSLRSSGGPNEQYF.

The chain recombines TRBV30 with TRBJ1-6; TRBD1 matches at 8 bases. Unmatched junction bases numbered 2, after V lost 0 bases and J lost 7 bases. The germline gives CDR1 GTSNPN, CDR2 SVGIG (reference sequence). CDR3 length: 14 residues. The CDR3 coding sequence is TGTGCCTGGAGTGTAGGGACAGGCAATTCACCCCTCCACTTT. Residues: CAWSVGTGNSPLHF.

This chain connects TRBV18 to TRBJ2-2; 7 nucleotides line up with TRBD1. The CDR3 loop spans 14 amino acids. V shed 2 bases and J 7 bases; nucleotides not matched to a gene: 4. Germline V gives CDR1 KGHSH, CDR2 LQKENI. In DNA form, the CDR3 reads TGTGCCAGCTCACCAGTACAGGGGAACGGGGAGCTGTTTTTT. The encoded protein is CASSPVQGNGELFF.

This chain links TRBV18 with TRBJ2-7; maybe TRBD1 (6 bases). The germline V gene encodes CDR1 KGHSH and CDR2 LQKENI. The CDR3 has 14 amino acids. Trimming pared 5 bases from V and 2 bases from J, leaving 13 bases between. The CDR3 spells CASSARDNTYEQYF. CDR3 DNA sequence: TGTGCCAGCTCAGCCCGGGACAACACCTACGAGCAGTACTTC.

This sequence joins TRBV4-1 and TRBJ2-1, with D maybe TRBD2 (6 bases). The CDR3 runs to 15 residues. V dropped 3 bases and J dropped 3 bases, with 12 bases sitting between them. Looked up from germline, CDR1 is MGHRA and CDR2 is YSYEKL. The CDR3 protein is CASSHFGGYYNEQFF. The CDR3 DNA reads TGCGCCAGCAGCCATTTCGGGGGATACTACAATGAGCAGTTCTTC.

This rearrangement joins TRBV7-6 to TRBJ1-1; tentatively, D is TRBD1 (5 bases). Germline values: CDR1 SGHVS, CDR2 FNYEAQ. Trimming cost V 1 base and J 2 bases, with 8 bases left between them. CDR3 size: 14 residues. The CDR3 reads CASSLVGQNTEAFF. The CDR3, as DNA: TGTGCCAGCAGCTTAGTAGGACAAAACACTGAAGCTTTCTTT.

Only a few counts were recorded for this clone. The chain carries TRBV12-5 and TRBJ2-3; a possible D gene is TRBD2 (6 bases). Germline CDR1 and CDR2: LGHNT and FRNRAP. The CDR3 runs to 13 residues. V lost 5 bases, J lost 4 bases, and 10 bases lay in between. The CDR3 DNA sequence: TGTGCTAGTGGTGGCTCGGGGGCAGATACGCAGTATTTT. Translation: CASGGSGADTQYF.

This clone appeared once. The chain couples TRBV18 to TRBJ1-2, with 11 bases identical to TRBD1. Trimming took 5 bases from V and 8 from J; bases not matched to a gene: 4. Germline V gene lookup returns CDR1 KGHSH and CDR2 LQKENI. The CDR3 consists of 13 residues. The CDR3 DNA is TGTGCCAGCTCAGAGGGACAGGGGGACGGCTACACCTTC. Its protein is CASSEGQGDGYTF.

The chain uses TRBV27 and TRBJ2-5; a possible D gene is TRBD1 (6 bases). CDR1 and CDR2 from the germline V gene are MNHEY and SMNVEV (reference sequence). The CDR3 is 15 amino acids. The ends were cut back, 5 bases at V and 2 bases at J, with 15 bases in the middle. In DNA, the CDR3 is TGTGCCAGCAGTACCTGGACAGACTATCAAGAGACCCAGTACTTC. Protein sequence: CASSTWTDYQETQYF.

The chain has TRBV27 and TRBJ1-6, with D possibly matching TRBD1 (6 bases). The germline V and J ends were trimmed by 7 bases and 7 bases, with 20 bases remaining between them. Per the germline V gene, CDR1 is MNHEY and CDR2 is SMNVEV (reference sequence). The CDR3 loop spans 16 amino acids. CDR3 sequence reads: CASTLRTGIWNSPLHF. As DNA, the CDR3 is TGTGCCAGCACCCTGAGAACAGGGATCTGGAATTCACCCCTCCACTTT.

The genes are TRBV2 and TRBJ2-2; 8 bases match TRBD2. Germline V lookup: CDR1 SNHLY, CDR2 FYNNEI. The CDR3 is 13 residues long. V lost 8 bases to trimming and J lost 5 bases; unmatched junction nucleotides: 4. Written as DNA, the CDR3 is TGTGCCAGCGGAATAGCGGGGACCGGGGAGCTGTTTTTT. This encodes CASGIAGTGELFF.

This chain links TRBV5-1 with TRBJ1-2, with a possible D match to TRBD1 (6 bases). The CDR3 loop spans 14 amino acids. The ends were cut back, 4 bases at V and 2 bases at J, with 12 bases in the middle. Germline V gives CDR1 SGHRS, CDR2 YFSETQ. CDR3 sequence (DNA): TGCGCCAGCAGCCCCGGACAGAACAACTATGGCTACACCTTC. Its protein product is CASSPGQNNYGYTF.

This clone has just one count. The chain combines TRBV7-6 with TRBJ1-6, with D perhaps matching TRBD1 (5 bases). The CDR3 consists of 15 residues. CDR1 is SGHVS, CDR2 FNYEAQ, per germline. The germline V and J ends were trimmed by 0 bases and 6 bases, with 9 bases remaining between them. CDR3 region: CASSLAGQANSPLHF. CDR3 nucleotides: TGTGCCAGCAGCTTAGCGGGGCAGGCTAATTCACCCCTCCACTTT.

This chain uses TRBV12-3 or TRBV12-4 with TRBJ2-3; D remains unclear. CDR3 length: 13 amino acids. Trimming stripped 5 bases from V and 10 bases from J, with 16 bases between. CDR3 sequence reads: CASSEVDEVAQYF. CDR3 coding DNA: TGTGCCAGCAGTGAAGTAGATGAGGTTGCGCAGTATTTT.

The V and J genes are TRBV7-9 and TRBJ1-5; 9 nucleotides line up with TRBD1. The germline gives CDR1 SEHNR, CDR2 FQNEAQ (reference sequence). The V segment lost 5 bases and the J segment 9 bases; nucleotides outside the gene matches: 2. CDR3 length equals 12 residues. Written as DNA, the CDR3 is TGTGCCAGCAGCGCGACAGGGGGGCCCCAGCATTTT. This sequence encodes CASSATGGPQHF.

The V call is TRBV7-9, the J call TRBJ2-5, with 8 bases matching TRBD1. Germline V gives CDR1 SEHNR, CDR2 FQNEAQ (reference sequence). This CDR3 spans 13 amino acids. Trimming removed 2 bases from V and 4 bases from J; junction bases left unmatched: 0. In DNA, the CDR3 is TGTGCCAGCAGCTTAACAGGGGGAGAGACCCAGTACTTC. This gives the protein CASSLTGGETQYF.

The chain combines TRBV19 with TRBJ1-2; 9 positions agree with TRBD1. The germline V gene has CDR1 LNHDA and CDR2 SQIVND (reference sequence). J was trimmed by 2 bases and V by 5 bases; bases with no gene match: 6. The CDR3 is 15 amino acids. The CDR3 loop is CASSAPGTGNYGYTF. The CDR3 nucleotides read TGTGCCAGTAGTGCACCCGGGACAGGGAACTATGGCTACACCTTC.

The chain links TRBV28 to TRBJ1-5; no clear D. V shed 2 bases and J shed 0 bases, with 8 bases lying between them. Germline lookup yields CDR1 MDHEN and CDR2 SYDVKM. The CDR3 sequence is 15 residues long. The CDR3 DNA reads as TGTGCCAGCAGTTTAAATCAGGATAGCAATCAGCCCCAGCATTTT. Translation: CASSLNQDSNQPQHF.

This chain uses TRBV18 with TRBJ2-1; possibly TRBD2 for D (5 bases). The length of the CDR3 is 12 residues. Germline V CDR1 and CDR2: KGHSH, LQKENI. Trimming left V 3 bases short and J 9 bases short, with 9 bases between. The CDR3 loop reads CASSPEAGEQFF. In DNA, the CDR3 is TGTGCCAGCTCACCCGAGGCGGGTGAGCAGTTCTTC.

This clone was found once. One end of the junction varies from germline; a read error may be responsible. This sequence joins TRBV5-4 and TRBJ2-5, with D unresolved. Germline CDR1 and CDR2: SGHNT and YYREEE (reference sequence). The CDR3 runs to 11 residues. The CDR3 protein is CASSYQETQYF. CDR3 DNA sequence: TGTGCCAGCAGCTACCAAGAGACTCAGTACTTC.

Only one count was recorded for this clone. Written as DNA, the CDR3 is TGTGCCAGCAGCAACCCGGGAAGTGTTGAAAAACTGTTTTTT. Protein product: CASSNPGSVEKLFF. This chain links TRBV5-4 with TRBJ1-4; no clear D gene. The CDR3 loop spans 14 amino acids. Trimming left V 4 bases short and J 7 bases short, with 14 bases between. Germline assignment: CDR1 SGHNT and CDR2 YYREEE (reference sequence).

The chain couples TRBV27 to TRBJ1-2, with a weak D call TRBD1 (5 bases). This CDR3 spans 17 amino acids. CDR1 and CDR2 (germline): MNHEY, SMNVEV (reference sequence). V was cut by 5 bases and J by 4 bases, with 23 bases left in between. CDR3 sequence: CASSQRRGQGLSYGYTF. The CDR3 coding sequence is TGTGCCAGCAGTCAAAGGCGGGGCCAGGGCTTGTCCTATGGCTACACCTTC.